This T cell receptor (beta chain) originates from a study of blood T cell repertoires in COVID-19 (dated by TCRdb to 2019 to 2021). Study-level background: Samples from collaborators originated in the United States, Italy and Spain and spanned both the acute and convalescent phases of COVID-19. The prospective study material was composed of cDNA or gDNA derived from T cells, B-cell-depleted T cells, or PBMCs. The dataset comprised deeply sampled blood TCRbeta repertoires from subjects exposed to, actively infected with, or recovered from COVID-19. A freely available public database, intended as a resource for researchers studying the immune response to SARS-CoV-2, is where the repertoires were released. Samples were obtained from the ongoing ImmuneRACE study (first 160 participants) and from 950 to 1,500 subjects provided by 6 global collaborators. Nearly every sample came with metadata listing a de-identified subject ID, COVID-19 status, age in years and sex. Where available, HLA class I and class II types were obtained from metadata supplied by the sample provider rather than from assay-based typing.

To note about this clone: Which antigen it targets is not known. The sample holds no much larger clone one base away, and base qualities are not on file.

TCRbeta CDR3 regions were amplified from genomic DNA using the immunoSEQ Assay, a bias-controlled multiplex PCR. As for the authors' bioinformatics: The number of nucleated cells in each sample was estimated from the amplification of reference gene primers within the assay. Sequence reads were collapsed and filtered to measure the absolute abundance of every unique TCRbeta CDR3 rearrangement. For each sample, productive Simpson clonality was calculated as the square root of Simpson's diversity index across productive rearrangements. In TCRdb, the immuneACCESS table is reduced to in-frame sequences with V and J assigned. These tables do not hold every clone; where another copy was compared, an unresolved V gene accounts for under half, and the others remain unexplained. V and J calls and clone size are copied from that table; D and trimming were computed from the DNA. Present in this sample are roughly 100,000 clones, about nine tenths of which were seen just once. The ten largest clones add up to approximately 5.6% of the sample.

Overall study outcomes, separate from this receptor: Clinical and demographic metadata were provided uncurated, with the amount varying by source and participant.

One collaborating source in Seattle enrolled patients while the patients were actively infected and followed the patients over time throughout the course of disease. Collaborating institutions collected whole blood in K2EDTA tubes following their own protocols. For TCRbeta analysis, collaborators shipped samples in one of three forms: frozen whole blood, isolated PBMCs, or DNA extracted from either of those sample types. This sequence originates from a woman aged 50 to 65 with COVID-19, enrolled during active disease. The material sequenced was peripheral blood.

The nucleotide sequence reads TGTGCCAGCAGCTTATGGCTAGCGGGGGGTAACTTTACAAATGAGCAGTTCTTC. It codes for CASSLWLAGGNFTNEQFF. The chain is assembled from TRBV7-3 and TRBJ2-1, with 11 central nucleotides matching TRBD2. V is pruned by 2 bases and J by 7 bases, leaving 13 bases of the junction without a gene match. The CDR3, from cysteine to phenylalanine, totals 18 residues. The DNA shown is the 54-base CDR3, in frame from base 1. CDR1 SGHTA and CDR2 FQGTGA were looked up in the germline V gene. Extended through the reference TRBV7-3 and TRBJ2-1 proteins, this CDR3 yields the full variable domain: GAGVSQTPSNKVTEKGKYVELRCDPISGHTALYWYRQSLGQGPEFLIYFQGTGAADDSGLPNDRFFAVRPEGSVSTLKIQRTERGDSAVYLCASSLWLAGGNFTNEQFFGPGTRLTVL.